This T cell receptor (beta chain) came from a study of blood T cell repertoires in COVID-19 (dated by TCRdb to the early 2020s). A note on the overall study: Samples from collaborators originated in the United States, Italy and Spain and spanned both the acute and convalescent phases of COVID-19. The material from the prospective study consisted of cDNA or gDNA derived from T cells, B-cell-depleted T cells, or PBMCs. Subjects who had been exposed to COVID-19, were actively infected with it, or had recovered from it provided the deeply sampled blood TCRbeta repertoires that made up the dataset. The repertoires were released in a freely available public database meant as a resource for research on the immune response to SARS-CoV-2. Samples were obtained from the ongoing ImmuneRACE study (first 160 participants) and from 1,000 to 1,500 subjects provided by 6 global collaborators. Nearly every sample came with metadata listing a de-identified subject ID, COVID-19 status, age in years and sex. Where available, HLA class I and class II types were taken from metadata supplied by the sample provider and were not determined by assay-based typing. Paper-wide results and their limitations: The amount of clinical and demographic metadata varied by source and participant and was provided uncurated.

From the cysteine up to the phenylalanine, the CDR3 has a length of 14 residues. Only CDR3 DNA remains: 42 bases, in frame from the first base. The germline V gene supplies CDR1 SGHRS and CDR2 YFSETQ. The V end gives up 6 bases and the J end 8 bases, leaving 9 bases in the junction not matched to a gene. A remark on this clone: The antigen this receptor binds is unknown. No per-base quality is available; no much larger clone lies one base away.

Whole blood was collected in K2EDTA tubes by collaborating institutions according to the institutions' own protocols. Collaborator samples were shipped for TCRbeta analysis as frozen whole blood, isolated PBMCs, or DNA extracted from either sample type. TCRbeta CDR3 regions were amplified from genomic DNA using the immunoSEQ Assay, a bias-controlled multiplex PCR. For the original study's pipeline: The number of nucleated cells in each sample was estimated by amplification of reference gene primers within the assay. Sequence reads were collapsed and filtered to measure the absolute abundance of every unique TCRbeta CDR3 rearrangement. For each sample, productive Simpson clonality was calculated by taking the square root of Simpson's diversity index across productive rearrangements. Here the immuneACCESS table is served through TCRdb, limited to in-frame sequences with V and J called. Missing clones are a known gap in these copies; in checked studies unresolved V genes cover under half, and the rest lacks a known reason. The D gene and trimming were derived from the DNA, and the V and J assignments and clone size from that table. The sample table records 84,000 or so clones; 75% to 85% of these occur just once. The ten largest clonotypes hold 25% to 30% of the sample.

The origin of this receptor is an elderly woman with acute or convalescent COVID-19. Sequences were obtained from peripheral blood. The chain is encoded by TRBV5-1 joined to TRBJ1-1, with 11 bases in between that match TRBD1. The CDR3 protein sequence reads: CASTGTGGPVEAFF. The DNA sequence is given as TGCGCCAGCACCGGGACAGGGGGGCCGGTCGAAGCTTTCTTT.